These 31 T cell receptor beta chains were sequenced from one sample in a study of T cells in Graves' hyperthyroidism and ophthalmopathy (dated by TCRdb to about 2019). Preparation of the library involved multiplex PCR. The instrument given in TCRdb is Illumina HiSeq 2000. TCR beta CDR3 regions were amplified from RNA transcripts. The first round of RT-PCR for the TCR CDR3 was performed with the HTBI primer set and the Qiagen OneStep RT-PCR kit. TCRdb applied fastp at Q25 and MiXCR to the public reads, then kept only in-frame beta chains. Every distinct CDR3 protein forms one entry, paired with its most common genes and DNA. The sample contains nearly 110,000 distinct CDR3 sequences, approximately 16% of them found a single time. The ten largest clones capture 35% to 45% of the sample. The sequenced sample was blood. These receptors came from a woman in her fifties or sixties with Graves' hyperthyroidism.

This clonotype was observed many times. The chain has TRBV19 and TRBJ1-1; no clear D. CDR1 LNHDA and CDR2 SQIVND come from the germline V gene (reference sequence). V was shortened by 6 bases and J by 11 bases, with 19 bases between the two germline ends. The CDR3 runs 13 residues. CDR3 DNA: TGTGCCAGTAGCAAGACGATACTCGATCGGGCTTTCTTT. Translating gives CASSKTILDRAFF.

At least ten counts were recorded for this clonotype. The chain couples TRBV9 to TRBJ2-5; D possibly uses TRBD1 or TRBD2 (5 bases each). Trimming left V 3 bases short and J 7 bases short, with 19 bases between. Germline assignment: CDR1 SGDLS and CDR2 YYNGEE. This CDR3 comprises 15 residues. The CDR3 protein is CASSAGTLNPGTQYF. CDR3 DNA sequence: TGTGCCAGCAGCGCCGGGACCCTCAACCCGGGGACCCAGTACTTC. Full variable domain (rest looked up from reference TRBV9 and TRBJ2-5): DSGVTQTPKHLITATGQRVTLRCSPRSGDLSVYWYQQSLDQGLQFLIQYYNGEERAKGNILERFSAQQFPDLHSELNLSSLELGDSALYFCASSAGTLNPGTQYFGPGTRLLVL.

This chain's CDR3 is CASSSVGQGGNEQFF. The CDR3 region has the DNA TGTGCCAGCAGTTCGGTAGGACAGGGGGGAAATGAGCAGTTCTTC. The chain combines TRBV28 with TRBJ2-1; 10 nucleotides match TRBD1. This CDR3 contains 15 residues. V lost 4 bases to trimming and J lost 7 bases; unmatched junction nucleotides: 7. In germline, CDR1 is MDHEN, CDR2 SYDVKM.

This clonotype was seen ten or more times. The J gene is TRBJ2-1, the V gene TRBV29-1; TRBD1 matches 9 bases. Trimming cost V 4 bases and J 10 bases; bases outside gene matches: 8. The CDR3 totals 13 residues. Germline lookup yields CDR1 SQVTM and CDR2 ANQGSEA. DNA for the CDR3: TGCAGCGTTGGAAAGGGACAGGGATTAGAGCAGTTCTTC. Translation gives CSVGKGQGLEQFF.

This clonotype was seen a handful of times. The chain employs TRBV2 and TRBJ1-4; 8 bases match TRBD1. Germline-derived CDR1 and CDR2 are SNHLY and FYNNEI. Trimming at V came to 6 bases and at J to 4 bases, leaving 4 bases not matched to a gene. This CDR3 region has 14 residues. This CDR3 reads CASRTDRVNEKLFF. The CDR3 bases are TGTGCCAGCAGGACGGACAGGGTTAATGAAAAACTGTTTTTT. Supplemented by reference TRBV2 and TRBJ1-4, the full variable domain reads EPEVTQTPSHQVTQMGQEVILRCVPISNHLYFYWYRQILGQKVEFLVSFYNNEISEKSEIFDDQFSVERPDGSNFTLKIRSTKLEDSAMYFCASRTDRVNEKLFFGSGTQLSVL.

This chain joins TRBV5-1 and TRBJ1-1; possible D gene TRBD1, 5 bases. Germline assignment: CDR1 SGHRS and CDR2 YFSETQ. The V gene lost 4 bases and the J gene lost 7 bases, with 14 bases spanning the gap. The CDR3 loop spans 13 amino acids. As DNA, the CDR3 is TGCGCCAGCAGCCTGGCGACAGACTATGAAGCTTTCTTT. Encoded protein: CASSLATDYEAFF.

This clonotype was recorded at least ten times. The CDR3 DNA sequence: TGTGCCAGCAGCCAACAGGGTCGGCGCAACTCACCCCTCCACTTT. Protein product: CASSQQGRRNSPLHF. V usage is TRBV3-1 and J usage is TRBJ1-6, with D perhaps TRBD1 (5 bases). This CDR3 is built from 15 residues. CDR1 is LGHDT and CDR2 is YNNKEL in the germline V gene (reference sequence). V lost 2 bases to trimming and J lost 10 bases, with 15 bases between them.

Only a few counts were recorded for this clonotype. A read error may be the cause here, since a much bigger clone is one base away. The chain has TRBV15 and TRBJ2-7; TRBD2 matches 10 bases. Germline V lookup: CDR1 LNHNV, CDR2 YYDKDF (reference sequence). This CDR3 has 13 amino acids. CDR3 protein: CTTSRLAGVEQYV. The CDR3 DNA reads TGTACCACCAGCAGGCTAGCGGGAGTCGAGCAGTACGTC.

The V gene is TRBV6-9, the J gene TRBJ2-3; 7 positions agree with TRBD1. Per germline, CDR1 MNHGY and CDR2 SVAAGI. The J segment lost 5 bases and the V segment lost 3 bases, leaving 14 bases of the junction unmatched. CDR3 length: 17 residues. This CDR3 reads CASSYMRRGRQGDTQYF. For the CDR3, the DNA is TGTGCCAGCAGTTACATGAGAAGGGGGCGGCAAGGAGATACGCAGTATTTT.

This clonotype occurred many times. The genes are TRBV6-5 and TRBJ1-1, with D unclear. The CDR3 consists of 14 residues. V lost 2 bases, J lost 2 bases, and 9 bases lay in between. Germline loops: CDR1 MNHEY, CDR2 SVGAGI. In nucleotides, the CDR3 is TGTGCCAGCAGTTACCGTGGGCCAAACACTGAAGCTTTCTTT. Translating gives CASSYRGPNTEAFF.

This clonotype was counted many times. This rearrangement joins TRBV5-1 to TRBJ2-7, with a weak D call TRBD1 (6 bases). CDR3 size: 14 residues. Germline V gene sequence: CDR1 SGHRS, CDR2 YFSETQ. Trimming removed 2 bases at V and 7 bases at J, with 16 bases between. CDR3 protein: CASSLTTGTREQYF. The CDR3 DNA sequence: TGCGCCAGCAGCTTAACTACAGGGACGAGGGAGCAGTACTTC.

The table lists this clonotype with many counts. This chain joins TRBV5-1 and TRBJ2-6; 7 bases line up with TRBD1. The V segment lost 4 bases and the J segment 1 base; nucleotides outside the gene matches: 8. The CDR3 runs 17 residues. Germline V CDR1 and CDR2: SGHRS, YFSETQ. The CDR3 here is CASSPGQSLSGANVLTF. CDR3 bases: TGCGCCAGCAGCCCGGGACAGAGTCTTTCTGGGGCCAACGTCCTGACTTTC.

This clonotype was recorded at least ten times. The chain recombines TRBV24-1 with TRBJ1-2; TRBD1 matches at 8 bases. The CDR3 has 14 amino acids. Per germline, CDR1 KGHDR and CDR2 SFDVKD. V dropped 5 bases and J dropped 4; count of bases not matched to a gene: 5. This chain's CDR3 is CATSATDRVYGYTF. CDR3 nucleotides: TGTGCCACCAGTGCCACGGACAGGGTCTATGGCTACACCTTC.

There are many counts of this clonotype. V is TRBV30 and J is TRBJ2-1; possibly TRBD1 or TRBD2 for D (6 bases each). Germline V gene lookup returns CDR1 GTSNPN and CDR2 SVGIG (reference sequence). V was clipped by 0 bases and J by 5 bases, with 8 bases between them. The length of the CDR3 is 13 residues. The DNA of the CDR3 is TGTGCCTGGAGTGTAAGGGGGGACAATGAGCAGTTCTTC. Translating it yields CAWSVRGDNEQFF.

This clonotype has at least ten counts. The V and J genes are TRBV20-1 and TRBJ2-7, with D maybe TRBD2 (6 bases). The CDR3 totals 15 residues. CDR1 and CDR2 (germline): DFQATT, SNEGSKA (reference sequence). Trimming took 3 bases from V and 7 from J, leaving 22 bases between them. This chain's CDR3 is CSARGWRAFVWEQYV. In DNA form, the CDR3 reads TGCAGTGCTAGGGGTTGGAGGGCGTTCGTCTGGGAGCAGTACGTC.

Comment on this clonotype: The conserved closing phenylalanine or tryptophan is absent in this CDR3, likely reflecting a read error. The genes are TRBV2 and TRBJ2-3; 15 bases match TRBD2. CDR3 length: 18 amino acids. Trimming cost V 5 bases and J 4 bases; bases outside gene matches: 10. Germline V gene lookup returns CDR1 SNHLY and CDR2 FYNNEI. The CDR3 coding sequence is TGTGCCAGCAGTACCCCGGGACTAGCGGGAGGAATTTCAGATACGCAGTATCTT. Residues: CASSTPGLAGGISDTQYL.

This clonotype has at least ten counts. The chain is built from TRBV27 and TRBJ2-2; D remains unclear. Germline V gives CDR1 MNHEY, CDR2 SMNVEV (reference sequence). The CDR3 runs to 12 residues. V was pared by 6 bases and J by 6 bases, with 8 bases between. The DNA of the CDR3 is TGTGCCAGCAGCAGACTGGCCGGGGAGCTGTTTTTT. Protein sequence: CASSRLAGELFF.

This clonotype showed up many times. The genes are TRBV12-3 or TRBV12-4 and TRBJ2-3, with 8 bases aligning to TRBD2. CDR3 length: 15 amino acids. After removal of 3 bases from V and 2 bases from J, the junction contained 4 bases not matched to a gene. The CDR3 sequence: CASSLAGRDTDTQYF. CDR3 DNA: TGTGCCAGCAGTTTGGCCGGGAGGGACACAGATACGCAGTATTTT.

In this sample, this clonotype turned up many times. The genes are TRBV7-8 and TRBJ2-5; D unclear. Trimming took 1 base from V and 2 from J, leaving 5 bases between them. CDR1 is SGHVS, CDR2 FQNEAQ, per germline. This CDR3 comprises 13 residues. The CDR3 loop is CASSLVSQETQYF. In DNA form, the CDR3 reads TGTGCCAGCAGCTTAGTCTCGCAAGAGACCCAGTACTTC.

This clonotype was detected a few times. Being one base from a much bigger clone, this may be a read error. The chain carries TRBV12-3 or TRBV12-4 and TRBJ2-7, with 13 bases fitting TRBD2. The trim removed 6 bases at V and 5 bases at J, leaving 13 bases unmatched. This CDR3 spans 17 amino acids. CDR3 in amino acids: CASSLWGVTSGRDEQYF. CDR3 nucleotides: TGTGCCAGCAGCCTGTGGGGGGTAACTAGCGGGAGGGACGAGCAGTACTTC.

The V and J genes are TRBV7-4 and TRBJ2-7; 12 bases match TRBD1. Trimming cost V 2 bases and J 2 bases; bases outside gene matches: 13. The germline CDR1 and CDR2 sequences are SGHVT and SQSDAQ. This CDR3 spans 19 amino acids. CDR3 region: CASSLNGRGTGGTAYEQYF. The CDR3 nucleotides are TGTGCCAGCAGCTTAAACGGGAGGGGGACAGGGGGCACTGCCTACGAGCAGTACTTC.

As for this clonotype: A much larger clone differs by one base, so this may be a read error. This chain connects TRBV20-1 to TRBJ2-2; D not resolved. This CDR3 is 13 amino acids long. Trimming cost V 5 bases and J 4 bases, with 11 bases left between them. CDR1 is DFQATT and CDR2 is SNEGSKA in the germline V gene (reference sequence). This CDR3 reads CSASLPGTGELFF. CDR3 nucleotides: TGCAGTGCTTCATTGCCGGGCACCGGGGAGCTGTTTTTT.

This clonotype showed up many times. This sequence joins TRBV3-1 and TRBJ2-3, with TRBD2 matching over 12 bases. The CDR3 contains 16 residues. V lost 4 bases, J lost 3 bases, and 5 bases stayed unmatched. Per germline, CDR1 LGHDT and CDR2 YNNKEL (reference sequence). CDR3 nucleotide sequence: TGTGCCAGCAGCCGCGGACTAGCGGGGAATACAGATACGCAGTATTTT. Protein product: CASSRGLAGNTDTQYF.

This clonotype was picked up many times. The V call is TRBV28, the J call TRBJ2-5, with 9 bases identical to TRBD1. This CDR3 contains 16 residues. CDR1 and CDR2 (germline): MDHEN, SYDVKM. V was clipped by 4 bases and J by 3 bases; unmatched bases: 9. Here the CDR3 reads CASSYPSRDREETQYF. For the CDR3, the DNA is TGTGCCAGCAGTTATCCCAGTCGGGACAGGGAAGAGACCCAGTACTTC.

The table lists this clonotype with many counts. The chain links TRBV30 to TRBJ2-5; 8 positions agree with TRBD1. The CDR3 has 16 residues. Germline CDR1 GTSNPN, CDR2 SVGIG (reference sequence). J lost 1 base, V lost 3 bases, and 10 bases had no gene match. As DNA, the CDR3 is TGTGCCTGGAGAGGAGCTATCGGGACAGGCCAAGAGACCCAGTACTTC. Translated: CAWRGAIGTGQETQYF.

Ten or more counts support this clonotype. The chain joins TRBV5-5 to TRBJ2-7, with D unresolved. In germline, CDR1 is SGHKS, CDR2 YYEKEE (reference sequence). V shed 0 bases and J shed 4 bases, with 11 bases lying between them. The CDR3 is 14 residues long. In DNA, the CDR3 is TGTGCCAGCAGCTTGGCGGACGGAACATACGAGCAGTACGTC. Encoded protein: CASSLADGTYEQYV.

This clonotype has ten or more counts. The chain recombines TRBV5-5 with TRBJ2-7, with 12 nucleotides matching TRBD2. CDR3 length equals 15 residues. Germline trimming cut 7 bases from V and 3 bases from J; bases unmatched to any gene: 8. In germline, CDR1 is SGHKS, CDR2 YYEKEE (reference sequence). CDR3 loop: CASGPTSGRNYEQYV. The CDR3, as DNA: TGTGCCAGCGGACCTACTAGCGGGAGGAACTACGAGCAGTACGTC.

This clonotype was counted at least ten times. The chain joins TRBV28 to TRBJ2-7; D unresolved. The CDR3 runs 12 residues. The V end lost 2 bases, the J end lost 3 bases, and 5 bases lay between the germline ends. Germline values: CDR1 MDHEN, CDR2 SYDVKM. CDR3 protein: CASSLQVYEQYF. DNA for the CDR3: TGTGCCAGCAGTTTACAGGTCTACGAGCAGTACTTC.

V usage is TRBV7-2 and J usage is TRBJ2-7; D may match TRBD1 or TRBD2 (5 bases each). The germline V gene has CDR1 SGHTA and CDR2 FQGNSA. The CDR3 consists of 14 residues. V shed 5 bases and J shed 6 bases, with 17 bases lying between them. The CDR3 spells CASSTRDAPREQYF. As DNA, the CDR3 is TGTGCCAGCAGCACCCGGGACGCCCCGCGCGAGCAGTACTTC.

Ten or more counts support this clonotype. V gene TRBV7-9 combines with J gene TRBJ1-2, with TRBD1 as a possible D gene (5 bases). Germline values: CDR1 SEHNR, CDR2 FQNEAQ (reference sequence). The ends were cut back, 5 bases at V and 4 bases at J, with 14 bases in the middle. The CDR3 is 14 residues long. The CDR3: CASSRAGDLYGYTF. CDR3 nucleotide sequence: TGTGCCAGCAGCCGCGCGGGGGATCTCTATGGCTACACCTTC.

This chain joins TRBV11-2 and TRBJ2-5; D gene unclear. The CDR3 length is 14 residues. Trimming took 5 bases from V and 0 from J, leaving 10 bases between them. Germline V gene lookup returns CDR1 SGHAT and CDR2 FQNNGV. The CDR3 loop reads CASSTSWYQETQYF. The CDR3 bases are TGTGCCAGCAGCACCAGTTGGTACCAAGAGACCCAGTACTTC.